The next 8 T cell receptor beta chains were all read from a single sample in a study of blood T cell repertoires in COVID-19. The assay was immunoSEQ multiplex PCR, and TCRdb's table has in-frame clones only and misses some. The sample contains approximately 320,000 clones, about 92% of which appear only once. Input material: PBMCs or T cells enriched from blood (not recorded which). These receptor sequences come from a man aged 55 to 70 who had recovered from COVID-19.

This clone has only one observation. The chain recombines TRBV5-1 with TRBJ1-1, with 10 bases lining up with TRBD1. The CDR3 consists of 14 residues. In germline, CDR1 is SGHRS, CDR2 YFSETQ. After removal of 3 bases from V and 4 bases from J, the junction contained 3 bases not matched to a gene. CDR3 nucleotides: TGCGCCAGCAGCTCCCGGACAGGGGGCACTGAAGCTTTCTTT. As protein: CASSSRTGGTEAFF.

V usage is TRBV18 and J usage is TRBJ1-2; D is perhaps TRBD1 (6 bases). This CDR3 region has 14 residues. The germline V gene has CDR1 KGHSH and CDR2 LQKENI. Trimming removed 3 bases at V and 4 bases at J, with 12 bases between. The CDR3 loop is CASSPPGAGYGYTF. The CDR3 DNA sequence: TGTGCCAGCTCACCTCCAGGGGCAGGCTATGGCTACACCTTC.

The chain uses TRBV6-1 and TRBJ1-2; D is undetermined. Germline V lookup: CDR1 MNHNS, CDR2 SASEGT. The V end lost 0 bases, the J end lost 4 bases, and 9 bases lay between the germline ends. This CDR3 is built from 14 residues. This chain's CDR3 is CASSEAGIRYGYTF. The CDR3 DNA is TGTGCCAGCAGTGAAGCGGGCATACGCTATGGCTACACCTTC.

The chain is built from TRBV20-1 and TRBJ1-2, with 7 nucleotides matching TRBD1. Germline V CDR1 and CDR2: DFQATT, SNEGSKA (reference sequence). The CDR3 sequence is 11 residues long. Trimming cost V 3 bases and J 5 bases; bases outside gene matches: 0. CDR3 in DNA: TGCAGTGCTAGGGGACAGTATGGCTACACCTTC. Translation: CSARGQYGYTF.

CDR3 amino acids: CASKSSETQYF. The DNA of the CDR3 is TGCGCCAGCAAGAGCTCTGAGACCCAGTACTTC. The chain is built from TRBV5-1 and TRBJ2-5; D unclear. Germline V gene sequence: CDR1 SGHRS, CDR2 YFSETQ. Deletions cut 6 bases from V and 5 bases from J, with 8 bases between. CDR3 length: 11 amino acids.

V and J are TRBV7-2 and TRBJ2-1; 14 positions agree with TRBD2. CDR1 is SGHTA and CDR2 is FQGNSA in the germline V gene. CDR3 length: 17 residues. The trim removed 6 bases at V and 4 bases at J, leaving 8 bases unmatched. The CDR3 is CASRRTSGRTTYNEQFF. The CDR3 DNA reads TGTGCCAGCAGACGGACTAGCGGGAGGACCACTTACAATGAGCAGTTCTTC.

The table lists this clone with a count of one. The chain uses TRBV10-3 and TRBJ1-5; TRBD1 matches 8 bases. The V segment lost 2 bases and the J segment 1 base; nucleotides outside the gene matches: 1. The CDR3 is 15 residues long. Germline V lookup: CDR1 ENHRY, CDR2 SYGVKD. CDR3 sequence (DNA): TGTGCCATCAGTGAGGACAGGGGAAGCAATCAGCCCCAGCATTTT. Its protein product is CAISEDRGSNQPQHF.

The rearrangement joins TRBV30 to TRBJ1-6; a possible D gene is TRBD1 (6 bases). The CDR3 totals 16 residues. V lost 1 base to trimming and J lost 4 bases, with 14 bases between them. From germline, CDR1 is GTSNPN and CDR2 SVGIG (reference sequence). The DNA of the CDR3 is TGTGCCTGGAGTGCGGGACACACTGGATATAATTCACCCCTCCACTTT. Translating it yields CAWSAGHTGYNSPLHF.